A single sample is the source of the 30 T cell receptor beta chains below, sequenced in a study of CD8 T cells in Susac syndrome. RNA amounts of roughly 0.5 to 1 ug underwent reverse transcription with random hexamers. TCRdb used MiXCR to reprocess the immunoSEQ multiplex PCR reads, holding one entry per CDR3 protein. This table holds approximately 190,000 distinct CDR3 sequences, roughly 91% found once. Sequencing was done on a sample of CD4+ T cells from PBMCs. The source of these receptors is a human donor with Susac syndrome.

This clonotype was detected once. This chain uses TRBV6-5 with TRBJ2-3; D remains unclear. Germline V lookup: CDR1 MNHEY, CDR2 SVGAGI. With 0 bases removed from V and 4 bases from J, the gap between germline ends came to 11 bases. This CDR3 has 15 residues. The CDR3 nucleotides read TGTGCCAGCAGTTACTCGGGCACTACCGCAGATACGCAGTATTTT. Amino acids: CASSYSGTTADTQYF.

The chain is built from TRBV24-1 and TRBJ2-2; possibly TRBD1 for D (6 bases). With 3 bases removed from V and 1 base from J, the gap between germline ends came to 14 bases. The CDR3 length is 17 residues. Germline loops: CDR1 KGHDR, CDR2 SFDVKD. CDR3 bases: TGTGCCACCAGTGATCCGGGACAACTTTTGAACACCGGGGAGCTGTTTTTT. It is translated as CATSDPGQLLNTGELFF.

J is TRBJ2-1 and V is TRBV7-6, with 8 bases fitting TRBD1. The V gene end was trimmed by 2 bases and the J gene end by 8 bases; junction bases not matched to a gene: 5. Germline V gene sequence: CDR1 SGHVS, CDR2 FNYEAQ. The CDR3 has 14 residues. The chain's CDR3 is CASSLQGALDEQFF. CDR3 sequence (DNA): TGTGCCAGCAGCTTACAGGGGGCTTTGGATGAGCAGTTCTTC.

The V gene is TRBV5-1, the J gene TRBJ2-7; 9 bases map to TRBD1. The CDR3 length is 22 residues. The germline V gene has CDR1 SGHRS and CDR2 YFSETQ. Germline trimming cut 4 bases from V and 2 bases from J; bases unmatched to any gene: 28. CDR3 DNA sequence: TGCGCCAGCAGCGGACAGGGGTTTAGCGCCGACGGGGGACGGGGTCTCGCCTACGAGCAGTACTTC. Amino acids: CASSGQGFSADGGRGLAYEQYF.

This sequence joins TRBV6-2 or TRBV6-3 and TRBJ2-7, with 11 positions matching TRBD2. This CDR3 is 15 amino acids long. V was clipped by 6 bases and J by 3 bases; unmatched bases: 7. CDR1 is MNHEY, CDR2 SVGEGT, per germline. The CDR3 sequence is CASRRGTSGYYEQYF. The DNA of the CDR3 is TGTGCCAGCAGGCGCGGGACTAGCGGCTACTACGAGCAGTACTTC.

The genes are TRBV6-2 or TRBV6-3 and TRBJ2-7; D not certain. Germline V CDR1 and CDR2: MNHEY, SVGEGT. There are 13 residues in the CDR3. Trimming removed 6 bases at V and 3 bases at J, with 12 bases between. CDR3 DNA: TGTGCCAGCAGCTCACCCACGAACTACGAGCAGTACTTC. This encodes CASSSPTNYEQYF.

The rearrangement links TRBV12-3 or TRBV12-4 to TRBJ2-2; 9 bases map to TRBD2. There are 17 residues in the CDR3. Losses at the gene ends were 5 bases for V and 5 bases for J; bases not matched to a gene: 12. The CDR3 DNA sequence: TGTGCCAGCAGTCAGGAAAGCTCTCTAGCGGGGACCGGGGAGCTGTTTTTT. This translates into CASSQESSLAGTGELFF.

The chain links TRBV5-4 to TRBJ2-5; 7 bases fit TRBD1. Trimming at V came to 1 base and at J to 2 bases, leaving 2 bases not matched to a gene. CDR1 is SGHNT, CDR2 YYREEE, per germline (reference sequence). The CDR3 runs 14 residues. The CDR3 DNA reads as TGTGCCAGCAGCTTGACAGGGGTACAAGAGACCCAGTACTTC. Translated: CASSLTGVQETQYF.

CDR3 sequence: CSVERMGDDGYTF. The DNA of the CDR3 is TGCAGCGTTGAACGAATGGGGGACGATGGCTACACCTTC. The gene calls are TRBV29-1 and TRBJ1-2; tentative D call: TRBD1 (5 bases). V was trimmed by 2 bases and J by 6 bases, leaving 13 bases between them. The CDR3 sequence is 13 residues long. The V gene's germline CDR1 is SQVTM and CDR2 ANQGSEA.

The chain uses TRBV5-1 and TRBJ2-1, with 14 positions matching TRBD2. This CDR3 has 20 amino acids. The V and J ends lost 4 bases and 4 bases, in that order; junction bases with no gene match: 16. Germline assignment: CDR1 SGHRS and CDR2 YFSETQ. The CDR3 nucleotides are TGCGCCAGCAGCCCCACGGGACTAGCGGGAGTCCGAAGCCCGTACAATGAGCAGTTCTTC. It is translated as CASSPTGLAGVRSPYNEQFF.

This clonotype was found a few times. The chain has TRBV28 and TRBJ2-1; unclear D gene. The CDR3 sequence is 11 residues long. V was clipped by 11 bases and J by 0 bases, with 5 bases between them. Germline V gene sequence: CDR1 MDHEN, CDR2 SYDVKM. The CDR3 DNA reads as TGTGCCTCCGGCTCCTACAATGAGCAGTTCTTC. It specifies CASGSYNEQFF.

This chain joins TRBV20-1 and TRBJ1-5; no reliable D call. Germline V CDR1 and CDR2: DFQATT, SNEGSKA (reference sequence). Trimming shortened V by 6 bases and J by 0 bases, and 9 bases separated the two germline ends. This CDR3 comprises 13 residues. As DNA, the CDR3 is TGCAGTGCGGCGGACGGTAGCAATCAGCCCCAGCATTTT. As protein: CSAADGSNQPQHF.

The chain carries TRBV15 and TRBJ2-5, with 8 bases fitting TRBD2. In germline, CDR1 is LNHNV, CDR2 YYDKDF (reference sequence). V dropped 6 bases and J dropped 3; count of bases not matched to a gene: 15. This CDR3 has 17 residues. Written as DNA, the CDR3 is TGTGCCACCAGTTCTATGAGCGGGGGTGACCTGAAAGAGACCCAGTACTTC. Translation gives CATSSMSGGDLKETQYF.

The CDR3 sequence is CASSLPQLGTNEKLFF. The CDR3 nucleotides are TGTGCCAGCAGTTTACCACAGCTTGGCACTAATGAAAAACTGTTTTTT. J is TRBJ1-4 and V is TRBV28; D ambiguous. Trimming shortened V by 2 bases and J by 2 bases, and 12 bases separated the two germline ends. Per the germline V gene, CDR1 is MDHEN and CDR2 is SYDVKM. This CDR3 has 16 amino acids.

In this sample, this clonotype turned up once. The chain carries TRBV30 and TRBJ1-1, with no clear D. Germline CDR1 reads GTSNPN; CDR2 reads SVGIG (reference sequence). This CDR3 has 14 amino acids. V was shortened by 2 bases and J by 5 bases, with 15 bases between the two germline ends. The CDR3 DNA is TGTGCCTGGAGTCCCGGGTCCCTGTGGACTGAAGCTTTCTTT. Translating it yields CAWSPGSLWTEAFF. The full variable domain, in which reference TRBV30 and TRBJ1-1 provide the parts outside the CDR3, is SQTIHQWPATLVQPVGSPLSLECTVEGTSNPNLYWYRQAAGRGLQLLFYSVGIGQISSEVPQNLSASRPQDRQFILSSKKLLLSDSGFYLCAWSPGSLWTEAFFGQGTRLTVV.

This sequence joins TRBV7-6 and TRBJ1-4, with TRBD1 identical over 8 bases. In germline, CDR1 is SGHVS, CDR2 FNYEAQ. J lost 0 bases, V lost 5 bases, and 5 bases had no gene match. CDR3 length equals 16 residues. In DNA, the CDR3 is TGTGCCAGCAGCCAGACAGGGGTGCCAACTAATGAAAAACTGTTTTTT. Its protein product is CASSQTGVPTNEKLFF.

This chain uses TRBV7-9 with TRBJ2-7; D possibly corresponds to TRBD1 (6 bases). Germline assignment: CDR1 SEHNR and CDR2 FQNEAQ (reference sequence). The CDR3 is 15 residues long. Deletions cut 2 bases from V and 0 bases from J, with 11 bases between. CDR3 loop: CASSLQGFSSYEQYF. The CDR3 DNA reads TGTGCCAGCAGCTTACAGGGGTTTAGCTCCTACGAGCAGTACTTC.

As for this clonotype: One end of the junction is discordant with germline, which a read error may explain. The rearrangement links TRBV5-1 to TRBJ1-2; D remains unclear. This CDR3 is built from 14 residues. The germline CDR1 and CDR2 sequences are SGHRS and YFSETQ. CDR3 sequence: CASSLDQANYGYTF. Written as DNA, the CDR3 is TGCGCCAGCAGCTTGGATCAAGCTAATTATGGCTACACCTTC.

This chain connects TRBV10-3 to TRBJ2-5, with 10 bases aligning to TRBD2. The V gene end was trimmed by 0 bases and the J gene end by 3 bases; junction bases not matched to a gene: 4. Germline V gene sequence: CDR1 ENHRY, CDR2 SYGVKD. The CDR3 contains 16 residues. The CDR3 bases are TGTGCCATCAGTGAGTCGACCCTAGCGGGAGAAGAGACCCAGTACTTC. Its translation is CAISESTLAGEETQYF.

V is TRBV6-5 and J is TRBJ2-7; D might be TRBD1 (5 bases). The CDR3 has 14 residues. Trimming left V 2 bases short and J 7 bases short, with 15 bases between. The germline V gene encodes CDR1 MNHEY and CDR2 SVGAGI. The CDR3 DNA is TGTGCCAGCAGTTACCCCGGACAAGAACAGGAGCAGTACTTC. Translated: CASSYPGQEQEQYF.

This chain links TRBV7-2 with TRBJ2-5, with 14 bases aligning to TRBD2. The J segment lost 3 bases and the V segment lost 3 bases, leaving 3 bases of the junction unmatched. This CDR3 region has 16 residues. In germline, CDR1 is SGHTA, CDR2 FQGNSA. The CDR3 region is CASSFRTSGRKETQYF. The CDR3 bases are TGTGCCAGCAGCTTTCGGACTAGCGGGAGGAAAGAGACCCAGTACTTC.

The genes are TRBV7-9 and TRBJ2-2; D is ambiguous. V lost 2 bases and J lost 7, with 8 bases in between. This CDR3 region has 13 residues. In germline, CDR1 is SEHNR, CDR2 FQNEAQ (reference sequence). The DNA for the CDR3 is TGTGCCAGCAGCTTAATAGGGAACGGGGAGCTGTTTTTT. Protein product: CASSLIGNGELFF.

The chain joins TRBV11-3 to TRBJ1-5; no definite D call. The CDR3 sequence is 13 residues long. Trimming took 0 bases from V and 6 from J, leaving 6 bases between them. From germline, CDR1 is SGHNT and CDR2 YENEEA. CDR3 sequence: CASSLDMSQPQHF. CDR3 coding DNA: TGTGCCAGCAGCTTAGATATGAGTCAGCCCCAGCATTTT.

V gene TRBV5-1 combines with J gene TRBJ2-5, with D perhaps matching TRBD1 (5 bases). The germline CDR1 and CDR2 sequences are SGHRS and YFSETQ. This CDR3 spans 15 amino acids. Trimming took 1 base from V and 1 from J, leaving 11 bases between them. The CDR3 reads CASSLTQGPQETQYF. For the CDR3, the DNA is TGCGCCAGCAGCTTGACGCAGGGTCCCCAAGAGACCCAGTACTTC.

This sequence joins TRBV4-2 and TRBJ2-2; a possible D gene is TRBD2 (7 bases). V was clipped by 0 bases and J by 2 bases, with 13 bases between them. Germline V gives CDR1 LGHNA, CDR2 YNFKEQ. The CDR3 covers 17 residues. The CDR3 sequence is CASSQDWGGANTGELFF. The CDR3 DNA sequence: TGTGCCAGCAGCCAAGATTGGGGGGGGGCCAACACCGGGGAGCTGTTTTTT.

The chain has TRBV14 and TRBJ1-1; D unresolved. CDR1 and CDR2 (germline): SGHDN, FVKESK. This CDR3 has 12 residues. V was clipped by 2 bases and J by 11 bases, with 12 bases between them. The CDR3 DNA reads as TGTGCCAGCAGCCAATCCGCAATAGAGGCTTTCTTT. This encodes CASSQSAIEAFF.

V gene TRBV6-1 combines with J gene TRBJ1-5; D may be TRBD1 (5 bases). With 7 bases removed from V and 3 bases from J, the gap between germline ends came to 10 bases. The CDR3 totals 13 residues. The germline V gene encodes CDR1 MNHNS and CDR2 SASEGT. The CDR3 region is CASKEGFNQPQHF. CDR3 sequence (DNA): TGTGCCAGCAAGGAGGGGTTCAATCAGCCCCAGCATTTT.

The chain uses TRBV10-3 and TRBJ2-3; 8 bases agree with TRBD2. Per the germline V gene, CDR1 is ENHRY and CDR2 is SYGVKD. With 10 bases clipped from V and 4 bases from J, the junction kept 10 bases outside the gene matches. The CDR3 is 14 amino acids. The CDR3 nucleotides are TGTGCCACCAACCCGGGACTAGTCCCAGATACGCAGTATTTT. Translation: CATNPGLVPDTQYF.

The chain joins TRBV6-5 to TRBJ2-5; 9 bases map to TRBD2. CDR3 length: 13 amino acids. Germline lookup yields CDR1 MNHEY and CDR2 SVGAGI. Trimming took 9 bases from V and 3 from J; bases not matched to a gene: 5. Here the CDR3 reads CASRLADEETQYF. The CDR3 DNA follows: TGTGCCAGTCGACTAGCGGACGAAGAGACCCAGTACTTC.

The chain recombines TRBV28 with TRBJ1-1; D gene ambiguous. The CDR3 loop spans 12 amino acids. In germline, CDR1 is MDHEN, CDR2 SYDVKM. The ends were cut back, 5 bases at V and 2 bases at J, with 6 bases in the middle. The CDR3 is CASSQDNTEAFF. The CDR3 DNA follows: TGTGCCAGCAGTCAAGATAACACTGAAGCTTTCTTT.